This T cell receptor beta chain is from a study of siplizumab effects on memory and regulatory T cells. Study-level results: In siplizumab conditions, mappable alloreactive CD4+ clones averaged approximately 70% Treg-derived, against approximately 27% in controls. Alloreactive sequences that could be traced to unstimulated CD4+ memory cells showed a significant reduction under siplizumab. Proliferating Tregs in siplizumab cultures were never verified as suppressive.

Using immunoSEQ multiplex PCR, the repertoire was profiled, and TCRdb retains in-frame clones only, with some absent. The sample contains more than 95,000 clones, over 90% of which appear only once. Note on this clone: The antigen is not known.

Germline V gene sequence: CDR1 MNHEY, CDR2 SVGAGI. Trimming removed 7 bases at V and 10 bases at J, with 13 bases between. The length of the CDR3 is 12 residues. Sequenced input: Tregs sorted from blood. The genes are TRBV6-5 and TRBJ1-4; possibly TRBD1 for D (5 bases). The TCR was taken from a human donor in good health. CDR3 protein: CASTGGRGKLFF. The CDR3 nucleotides are TGTGCCAGCACCGGAGGGAGGGGAAAACTGTTTTTT.